These T cell receptor beta chains were read from a single sample in a study of T cells in Graves' hyperthyroidism and ophthalmopathy. Each CDR3 protein gets one entry after TCRdb re-called the multiplex PCR reads with MiXCR. The sample includes about 710,000 distinct CDR3 sequences, about 16% seen only once; the top ten take around 8.1%. The sequenced sample was blood. These receptors came from a young man with Graves' hyperthyroidism. Each CDR3 is given without its conserved first and last residue. The order of the fields is V gene, J gene, clone size, CDR3 protein. Size is omitted from some rows. Given values are once, few, many or a class for expanded clones.

V: TRBV2
J: TRBJ1-4
size: many
CDR3: ASSEAQEEKLF

V: TRBV29-1
J: TRBJ1-1
size: .
CDR3: SVHPRGTEAF

V: TRBV2
J: TRBJ1-2
size: many
CDR3: ASRVGGNNYGYT

V: TRBV5-1
J: TRBJ1-2
size: few
CDR3: ASSLAPGRNNYGYT

V: TRBV3-1
J: TRBJ2-1
size: few
CDR3: ASSLDSGRTYNEQF

V: TRBV2
J: TRBJ2-1
size: many
CDR3: ARRTSGRAGRLHEQF

V: TRBV20-1
J: TRBJ2-7
size: many
CDR3: SARMGGQNEQY

V: TRBV2
J: TRBJ2-6
size: many
CDR3: ATQRLVSGANVLT

V: TRBV5-4
J: TRBJ2-3
size: .
CDR3: ASSLAPSGRGDTQY

V: TRBV28
J: TRBJ2-5
size: .
CDR3: ASSLRGQGY

V: TRBV12-3/TRBV12-4
J: TRBJ2-7
size: .
CDR3: ASSGDIEGEQY

V: TRBV2
J: TRBJ2-2
size: .
CDR3: ASSDVRITGELF

V: TRBV13
J: TRBJ2-7
size: .
CDR3: ASSHLPSAGGQNEQY

V: TRBV27
J: TRBJ2-7
size: many
CDR3: ASRVGLAATYEQY

V: TRBV5-1
J: TRBJ2-7
size: few
CDR3: ASSAAIVAGTYEQY

V: TRBV6-1
J: TRBJ2-6
size: .
CDR3: ASSDQGSGANVLT

V: TRBV12-3/TRBV12-4
J: TRBJ1-1
size: many
CDR3: ASSFGQGRRNTEAF

V: TRBV7-2
J: TRBJ2-2
size: few
CDR3: ASSPGRDRELF

V: TRBV20-1
J: TRBJ2-6
size: .
CDR3: SVSGGANVLT

V: TRBV15
J: TRBJ2-3
size: many
CDR3: ATSPLGDTQY

V: TRBV4-1
J: TRBJ2-7
size: .
CDR3: ASSQDIPYEQY

V: TRBV9
J: TRBJ1-4
size: .
CDR3: ASSLGQLNEKLF

V: TRBV9
J: TRBJ2-2
size: .
CDR3: ASSPWDYFPGELF

V: TRBV3-1
J: TRBJ2-2
size: few
CDR3: ASSQVNSYTGELF

V: TRBV18
J: TRBJ1-1
size: few
CDR3: ASSPPFPNTEAF

V: TRBV12-3/TRBV12-4
J: TRBJ1-1
size: many
CDR3: ASSLTRGTEAF

V: TRBV12-5
J: TRBJ2-1
size: many
CDR3: ASGSSGNYNEQF

V: TRBV5-6
J: TRBJ1-4
size: .
CDR3: ASSLMVQTGKNEKLF

V: TRBV20-1
J: TRBJ2-1
size: few
CDR3: SARLGYNEQF

V: TRBV28
J: TRBJ2-7
size: many
CDR3: ASSFQGYYEQY

V: TRBV28
J: TRBJ1-4
size: many
CDR3: ASSSLDRADEKLF

V: TRBV5-5
J: TRBJ2-2
size: few
CDR3: ASSFGTITGELF

V: TRBV5-1
J: TRBJ1-4
size: many
CDR3: ASSSLGREGEKLF

V: TRBV5-5
J: TRBJ2-3
size: many
CDR3: ASSLESYTDTQY

V: TRBV30
J: TRBJ2-2
size: few
CDR3: AWSPGVGTGELF

V: TRBV20-1
J: TRBJ1-5
size: .
CDR3: SAREDSFFSNQPQH

V: TRBV12-3/TRBV12-4
J: TRBJ1-1
size: many
CDR3: ASIIRGLNTEAF

V: TRBV9
J: TRBJ1-1
size: .
CDR3: ASSREGTNTEAF

V: TRBV28
J: TRBJ2-5
size: many
CDR3: ASSPTGLAKETQY

V: TRBV10-3
J: TRBJ2-5
size: few
CDR3: AISNYRGWEETQY

V: TRBV28
J: TRBJ2-4
size: .
CDR3: ASTRGGGENIQY

V: TRBV9
J: TRBJ2-1
size: .
CDR3: ASSVGGGGTEQF

V: TRBV7-9
J: TRBJ2-7
size: .
CDR3: ASSGTFFEQY

V: TRBV2
J: TRBJ2-7
size: many
CDR3: ASAREVGEQY

V: TRBV4-1
J: TRBJ2-7
size: .
CDR3: ASSHQTGSSYEQY

V: TRBV5-1
J: TRBJ2-2
size: many
CDR3: ASSLLPRNTGELF

V: TRBV27
J: TRBJ1-2
size: many
CDR3: ASSGGNGVDGYT

V: TRBV28
J: TRBJ2-1
size: many
CDR3: ASSRTSAREQF

V: TRBV5-1
J: TRBJ2-1
size: many
CDR3: ASRTIGDRGAGKTYNEQF

V: TRBV18
J: TRBJ2-7
size: .
CDR3: ASSPPGQGAEEQY

V: TRBV10-3
J: TRBJ1-1
size: .
CDR3: AISAAGMNTEAF